This TCR beta chain originates from a study of response to subunit inactivated influenza vaccine. After removal of 4 bases from V and 3 bases from J, the junction contained 14 bases not matched to a gene. The CDR3 is made up of 17 amino acids. The germline CDR1 and CDR2 sequences are SGHRS and YFSETQ. TCRdb independently ran MiXCR on the RT-PCR reads; one entry per CDR3 protein. The sample holds about 650,000 distinct CDR3 sequences; 13% to 15% are singletons and the top ten take 7.5% to 9%. This clonotype was observed at least ten times. The sequencing here drew on PBMCs from blood, taken about 14 days before vaccination. The rearrangement joins TRBV5-1 to TRBJ2-3; 7 bases are shared with TRBD1. The TCR was taken from a man aged 45 to 65 who received an inactivated influenza vaccine. CDR3 amino acids: CASSIRDSVAFTDTQYF. The CDR3 DNA reads as TGCGCCAGCAGCATCCGGGACAGCGTAGCCTTTACAGATACGCAGTATTTT.